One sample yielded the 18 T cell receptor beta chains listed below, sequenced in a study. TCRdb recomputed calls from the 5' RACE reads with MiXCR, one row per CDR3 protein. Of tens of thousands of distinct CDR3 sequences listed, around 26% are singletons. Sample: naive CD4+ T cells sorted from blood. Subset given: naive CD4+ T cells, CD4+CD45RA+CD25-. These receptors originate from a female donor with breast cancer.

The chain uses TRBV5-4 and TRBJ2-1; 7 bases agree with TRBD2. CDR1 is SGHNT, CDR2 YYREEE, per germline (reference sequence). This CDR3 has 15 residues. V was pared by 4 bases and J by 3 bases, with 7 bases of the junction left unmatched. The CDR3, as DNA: TGTGCCAGCAGCCCTACGGGACTATTCTACAATGAGCAGTTCTTC. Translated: CASSPTGLFYNEQFF.

The CDR3 loop is CASSGQGTYNEQFF. In DNA form, the CDR3 reads TGTGCCAGCTCTGGCCAGGGGACCTACAATGAGCAGTTCTTC. The J gene is TRBJ2-1, the V gene TRBV18, with D tentatively TRBD1 (6 bases). The length of the CDR3 is 14 residues. Per the germline V gene, CDR1 is KGHSH and CDR2 is LQKENI. Between the trimmed V and J ends, which lost 6 bases and 2 bases, there was a span of 11 bases.

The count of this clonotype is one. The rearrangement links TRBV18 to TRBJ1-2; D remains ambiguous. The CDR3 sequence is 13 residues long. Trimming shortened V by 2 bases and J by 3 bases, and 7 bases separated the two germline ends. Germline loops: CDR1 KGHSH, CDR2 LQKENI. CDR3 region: CASSPVQDYGYTF. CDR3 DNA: TGTGCCAGCTCACCAGTCCAGGACTATGGCTACACCTTC.

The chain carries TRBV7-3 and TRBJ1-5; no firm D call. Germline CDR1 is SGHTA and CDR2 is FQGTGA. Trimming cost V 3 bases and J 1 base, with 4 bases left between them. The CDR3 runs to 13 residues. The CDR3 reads CASSFGSNQPQHF. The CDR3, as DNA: TGTGCCAGCAGCTTTGGCAGCAATCAGCCCCAGCATTTT.

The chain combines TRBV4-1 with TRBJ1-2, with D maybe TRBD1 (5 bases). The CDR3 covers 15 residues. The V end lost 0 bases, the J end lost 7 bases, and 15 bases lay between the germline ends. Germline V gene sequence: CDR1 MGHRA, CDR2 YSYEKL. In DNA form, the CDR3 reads TGCGCCAGCAGCCAAGAAGTTGGGTCGGGGCGTGGCTACACCTTC. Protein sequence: CASSQEVGSGRGYTF.

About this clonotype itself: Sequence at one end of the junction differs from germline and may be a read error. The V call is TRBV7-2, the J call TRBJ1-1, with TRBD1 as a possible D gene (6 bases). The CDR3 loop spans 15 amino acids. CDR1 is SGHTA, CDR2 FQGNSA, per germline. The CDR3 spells CAGSLLPGTRSEAFF. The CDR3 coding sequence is TGTGCCGGCAGCTTGTTGCCAGGGACAAGGTCTGAAGCTTTCTTT.

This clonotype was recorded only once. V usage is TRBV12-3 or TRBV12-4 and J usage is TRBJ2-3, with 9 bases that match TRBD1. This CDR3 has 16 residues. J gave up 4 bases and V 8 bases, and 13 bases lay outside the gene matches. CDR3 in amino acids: CASGPNRDRVPDTQYF. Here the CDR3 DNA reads TGTGCCAGCGGTCCTAACCGGGACAGGGTCCCAGATACGCAGTATTTT.

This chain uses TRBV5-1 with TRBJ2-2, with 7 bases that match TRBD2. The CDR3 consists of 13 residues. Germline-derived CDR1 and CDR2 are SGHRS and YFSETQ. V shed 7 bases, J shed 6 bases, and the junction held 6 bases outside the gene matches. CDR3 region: CASSGRIPGELFF. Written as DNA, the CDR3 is TGCGCCAGCTCCGGGAGGATACCCGGGGAGCTGTTTTTT.

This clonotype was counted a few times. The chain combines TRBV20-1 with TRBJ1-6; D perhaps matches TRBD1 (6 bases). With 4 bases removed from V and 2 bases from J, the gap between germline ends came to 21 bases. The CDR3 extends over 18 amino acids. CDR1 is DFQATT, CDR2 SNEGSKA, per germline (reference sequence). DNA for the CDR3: TGCAGTGCTACCCGCGTAGCTACAGGGACCCCCTATAATTCACCCCTCCACTTT. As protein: CSATRVATGTPYNSPLHF.

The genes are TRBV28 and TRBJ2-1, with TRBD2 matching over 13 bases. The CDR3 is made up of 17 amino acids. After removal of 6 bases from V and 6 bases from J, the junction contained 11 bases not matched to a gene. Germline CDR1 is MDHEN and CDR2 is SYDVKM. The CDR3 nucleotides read TGTGCCAGCAGCCCCTTACTAGCGGGAGGGTTGGGCAATGAGCAGTTCTTC. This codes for CASSPLLAGGLGNEQFF.

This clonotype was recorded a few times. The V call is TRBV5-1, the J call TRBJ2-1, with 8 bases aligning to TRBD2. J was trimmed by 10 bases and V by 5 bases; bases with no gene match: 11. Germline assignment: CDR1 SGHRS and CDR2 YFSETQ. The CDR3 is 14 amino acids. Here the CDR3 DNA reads TGCGCCAGCAGTAGGTTAGCGGGAAGCAGCGAGCAGTTCTTC. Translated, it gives CASSRLAGSSEQFF.

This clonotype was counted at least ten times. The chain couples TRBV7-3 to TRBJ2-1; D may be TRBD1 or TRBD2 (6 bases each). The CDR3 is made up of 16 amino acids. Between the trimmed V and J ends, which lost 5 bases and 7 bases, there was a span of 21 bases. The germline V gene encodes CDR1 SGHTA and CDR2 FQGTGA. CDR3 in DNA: TGTGCCAGCAGCCCTGGTGGGGGGCCCATATTGAATGAGCAGTTCTTC. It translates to CASSPGGGPILNEQFF.

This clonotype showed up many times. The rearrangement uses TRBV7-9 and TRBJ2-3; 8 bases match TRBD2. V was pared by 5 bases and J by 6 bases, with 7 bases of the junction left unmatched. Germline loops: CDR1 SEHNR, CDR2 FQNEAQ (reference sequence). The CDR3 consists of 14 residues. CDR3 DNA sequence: TGTGCCAGCAGCCCGAGCGGGGGAGGGGATACGCAGTATTTT. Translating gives CASSPSGGGDTQYF.

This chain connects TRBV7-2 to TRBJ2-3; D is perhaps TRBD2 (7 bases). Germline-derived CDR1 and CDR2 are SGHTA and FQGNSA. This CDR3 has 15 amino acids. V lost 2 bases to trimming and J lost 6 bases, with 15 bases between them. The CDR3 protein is CASSLFGLGGDTQYF. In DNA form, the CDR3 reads TGTGCCAGCAGCTTATTTGGACTAGGGGGGGATACGCAGTATTTT.

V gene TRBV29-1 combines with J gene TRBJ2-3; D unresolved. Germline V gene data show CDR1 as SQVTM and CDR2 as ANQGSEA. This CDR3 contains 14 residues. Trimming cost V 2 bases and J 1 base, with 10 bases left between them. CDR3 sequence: CSVESPLGTDTQYF. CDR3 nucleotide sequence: TGCAGCGTTGAATCTCCCCTAGGCACAGATACGCAGTATTTT.

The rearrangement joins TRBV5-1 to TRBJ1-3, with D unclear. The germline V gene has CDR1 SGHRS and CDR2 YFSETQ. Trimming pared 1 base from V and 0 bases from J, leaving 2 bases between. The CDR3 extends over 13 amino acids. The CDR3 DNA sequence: TGCGCCAGCAGCTTGCACTCTGGAAACACCATATATTTT. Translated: CASSLHSGNTIYF.

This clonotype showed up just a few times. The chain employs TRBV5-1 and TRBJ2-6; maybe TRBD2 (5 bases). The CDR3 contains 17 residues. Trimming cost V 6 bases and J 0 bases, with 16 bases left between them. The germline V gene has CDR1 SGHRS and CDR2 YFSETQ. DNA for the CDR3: TGCGCCAGCACCGCCTCCACCGGGGACTCTGGGGCCAACGTCCTGACTTTC. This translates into CASTASTGDSGANVLTF.

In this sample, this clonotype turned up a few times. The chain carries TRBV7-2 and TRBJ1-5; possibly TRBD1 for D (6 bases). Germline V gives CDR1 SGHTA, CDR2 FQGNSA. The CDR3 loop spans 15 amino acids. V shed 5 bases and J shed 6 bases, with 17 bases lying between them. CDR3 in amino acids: CASSATGNLGQPQHF. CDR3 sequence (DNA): TGTGCCAGCAGCGCTACAGGGAATTTGGGTCAGCCCCAGCATTTT.